The T cell receptor beta chain under discussion was sequenced for a study of T-cell memory formation after mild COVID-19. Regarding the study as a whole: Prior to infection, memory already included some responding clones, suggesting cross-reactive memory joined.

On this clonotype itself: No antigen is known for it.

From 5'RACE with constant-segment primers came TCR alpha and TCR beta cDNA libraries that carried sample barcodes and UMIs. TCRdb redid the calling of the 5' RACE reads with MiXCR, one entry per CDR3 protein. Of more than 300,000 distinct CDR3 sequences listed, roughly an eighth are singletons. Trimming removed 4 bases from V and 2 bases from J; junction bases left unmatched: 14. The CDR3 is 18 amino acids. Germline V gene data show CDR1 as SGHRS and CDR2 as YFSETQ. The TCR was taken from a man aged 18 to 30 who had mild COVID-19 (a few samples of this study predate the infection). Cell type and time point are not known. Sequences were obtained from PBMCs or a T cell subset sorted from them (not recorded which). The gene calls are TRBV5-1 and TRBJ2-2, with 7 nucleotides matching TRBD2. In DNA form, the CDR3 reads TGCGCCAGCAGCCTGTGGGGTATAAGCGGGACCAACACCGGGGAGCTGTTTTTT. This translates into CASSLWGISGTNTGELFF. Full variable domain (missing parts from reference TRBV5-1 and TRBJ2-2): KAGVTQTPRYLIKTRGQQVTLSCSPISGHRSVSWYQQTPGQGLQFLFEYFSETQRNKGNFPGRFSGRQFSNSRSEMNVSTLELGDSALYLCASSLWGISGTNTGELFFGEGSRLTVL.